This T cell receptor beta chain originates from a study of blood T cells in healthy people across ages. This clonotype was observed a few times. Deletions cut 1 base from V and 9 bases from J, with 7 bases between. CDR3 length: 12 amino acids. Germline V gives CDR1 SGHTA, CDR2 FQGNSA. A second PCR of about 6 to 11 cycles used a sample-barcoded 5' primer and a J-beta primer mix. In TCRdb, the 5' RACE reads were re-called with MiXCR into one record per CDR3 protein. The sample lists about 640,000 distinct CDR3 sequences, approximately 30% seen once, with less than 20% in the top ten. The sample, 7.5 to 10 milliliters of peripheral blood, was drawn from each donor.

This clonotype originated in a woman older than 75 in good health. The sequenced material came from blood. This sequence joins TRBV7-2 and TRBJ2-1, with D maybe TRBD2 (5 bases). CDR3 sequence (DNA): TGTGCCAGCAGCTTAGGTCGGGGTGAGCAGTTCTTC. Translated, it gives CASSLGRGEQFF.